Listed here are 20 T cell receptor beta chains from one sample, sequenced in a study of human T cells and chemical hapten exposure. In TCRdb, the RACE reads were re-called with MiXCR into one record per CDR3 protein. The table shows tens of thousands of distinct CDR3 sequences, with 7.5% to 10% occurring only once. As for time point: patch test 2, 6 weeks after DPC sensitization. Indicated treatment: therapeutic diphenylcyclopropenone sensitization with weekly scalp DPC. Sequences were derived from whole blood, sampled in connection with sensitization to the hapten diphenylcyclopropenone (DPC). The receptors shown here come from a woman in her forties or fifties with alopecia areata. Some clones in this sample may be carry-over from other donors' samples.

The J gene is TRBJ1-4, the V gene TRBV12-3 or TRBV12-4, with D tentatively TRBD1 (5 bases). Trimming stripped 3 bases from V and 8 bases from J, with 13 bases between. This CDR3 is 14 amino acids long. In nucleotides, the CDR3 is TGTGCCAGCAGTTTTCGGGGGGAAAGGGAAAAACTGTTTTTT. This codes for CASSFRGEREKLFF.

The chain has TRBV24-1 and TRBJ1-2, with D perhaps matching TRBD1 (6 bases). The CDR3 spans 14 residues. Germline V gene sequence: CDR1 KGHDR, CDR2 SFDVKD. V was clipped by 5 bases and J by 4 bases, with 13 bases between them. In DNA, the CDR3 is TGTGCCACCAGTGCCGCGGACAGTCCCTATGGCTACACCTTC. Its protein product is CATSAADSPYGYTF.

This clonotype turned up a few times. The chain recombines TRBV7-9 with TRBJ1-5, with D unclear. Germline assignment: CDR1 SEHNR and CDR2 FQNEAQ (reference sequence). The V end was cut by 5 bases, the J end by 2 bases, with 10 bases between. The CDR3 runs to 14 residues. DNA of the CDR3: TGTGCCAGCAGCCACGACACCGGCAATCAGCCCCAGCATTTT. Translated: CASSHDTGNQPQHF.

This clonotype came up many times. The CDR3 region has the DNA TGTGCCAGCAGCTCCCAAGGCCATGAGCAGTTCTTC. This translates into CASSSQGHEQFF. The chain employs TRBV7-6 and TRBJ2-1; D gene ambiguous. V lost 4 bases, J lost 8 bases, and 9 bases lay in between. Germline V gene lookup returns CDR1 SGHVS and CDR2 FNYEAQ. The CDR3 runs 12 residues.

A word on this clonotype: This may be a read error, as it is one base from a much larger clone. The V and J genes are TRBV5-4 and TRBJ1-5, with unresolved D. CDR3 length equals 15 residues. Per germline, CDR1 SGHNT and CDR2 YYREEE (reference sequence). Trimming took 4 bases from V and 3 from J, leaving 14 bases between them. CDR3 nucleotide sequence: TGTGCCAGCAGCCCCGGACTGGGTCTCAATCAGCCCCAGCATTTT. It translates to CASSPGLGLNQPQHF.

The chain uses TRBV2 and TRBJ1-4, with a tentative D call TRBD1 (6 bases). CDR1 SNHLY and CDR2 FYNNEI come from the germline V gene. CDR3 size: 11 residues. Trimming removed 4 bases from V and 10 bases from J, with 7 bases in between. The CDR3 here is CASSARGKLFF. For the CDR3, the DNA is TGTGCCAGCAGTGCCAGGGGAAAACTGTTTTTT.

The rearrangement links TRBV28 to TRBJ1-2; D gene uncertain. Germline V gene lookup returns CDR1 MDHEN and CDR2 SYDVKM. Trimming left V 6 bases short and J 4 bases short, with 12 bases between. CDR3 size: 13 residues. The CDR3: CASSRGGPYGYTF. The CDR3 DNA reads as TGTGCCAGCAGCCGAGGAGGGCCCTATGGCTACACCTTC.

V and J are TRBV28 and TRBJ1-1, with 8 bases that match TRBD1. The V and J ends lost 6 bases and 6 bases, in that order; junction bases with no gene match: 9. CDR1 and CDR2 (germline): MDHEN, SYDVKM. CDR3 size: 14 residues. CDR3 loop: CASRRTGTHAEAFF. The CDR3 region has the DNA TGTGCCAGCAGACGGACAGGGACTCACGCTGAAGCTTTCTTT.

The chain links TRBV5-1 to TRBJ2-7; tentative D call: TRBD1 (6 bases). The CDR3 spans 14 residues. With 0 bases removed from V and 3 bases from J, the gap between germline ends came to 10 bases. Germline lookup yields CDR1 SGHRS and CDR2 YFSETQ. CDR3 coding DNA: TGCGCCAGCAGCTTGGCCGGACAGCGCTACGAGCAGTACTTC. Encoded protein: CASSLAGQRYEQYF.

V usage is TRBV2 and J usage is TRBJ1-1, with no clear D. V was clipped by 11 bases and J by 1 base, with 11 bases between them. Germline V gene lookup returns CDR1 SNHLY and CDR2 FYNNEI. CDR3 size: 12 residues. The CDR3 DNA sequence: TGTGCCCTCAGAGAGGGGAACACTGAAGCTTTCTTT. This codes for CALREGNTEAFF.

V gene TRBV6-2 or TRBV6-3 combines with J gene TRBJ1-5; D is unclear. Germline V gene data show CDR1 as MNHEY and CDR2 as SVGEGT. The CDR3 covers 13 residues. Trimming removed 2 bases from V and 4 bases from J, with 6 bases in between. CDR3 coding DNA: TGTGCCAGCAGTTACGAGGCTAATCAGCCCCAGCATTTT. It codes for CASSYEANQPQHF.

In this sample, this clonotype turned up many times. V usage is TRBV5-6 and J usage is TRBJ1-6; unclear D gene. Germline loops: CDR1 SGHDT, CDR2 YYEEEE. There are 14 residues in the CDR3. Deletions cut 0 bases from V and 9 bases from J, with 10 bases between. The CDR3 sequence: CASSLGGRVSPLHF. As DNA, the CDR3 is TGTGCCAGCAGCTTGGGCGGACGAGTTTCACCCCTCCACTTT. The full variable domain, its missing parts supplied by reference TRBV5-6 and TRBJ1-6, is DAGVTQSPTHLIKTRGQQVTLRCSPKSGHDTVSWYQQALGQGPQFIFQYYEEEERQRGNFPDRFSGHQFPNYSSELNVNALLLGDSALYLCASSLGGRVSPLHFGNGTRLTVT.

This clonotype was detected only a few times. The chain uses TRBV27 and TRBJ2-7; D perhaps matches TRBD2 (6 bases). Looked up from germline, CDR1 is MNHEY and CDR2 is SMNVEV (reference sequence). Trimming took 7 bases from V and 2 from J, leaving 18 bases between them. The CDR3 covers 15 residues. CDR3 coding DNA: TGTGCCAGCAACCACATTCGGGGGAGTGCCTACGAGCAGTACTTC. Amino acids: CASNHIRGSAYEQYF.

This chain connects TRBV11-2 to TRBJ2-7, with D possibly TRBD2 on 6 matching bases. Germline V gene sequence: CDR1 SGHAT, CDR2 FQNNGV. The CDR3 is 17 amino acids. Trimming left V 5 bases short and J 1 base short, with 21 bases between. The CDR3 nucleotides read TGTGCCAGCAGCCCAAGACTTACGGGGGATGAATCCTACGAGCAGTACTTC. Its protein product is CASSPRLTGDESYEQYF.

This chain's CDR3 is CSAKGSSGPQETQYF. The CDR3 DNA is TGCAGTGCCAAGGGGTCTAGCGGGCCCCAAGAGACCCAGTACTTC. The chain combines TRBV20-1 with TRBJ2-5, with 8 bases identical to TRBD2. The CDR3 is 15 amino acids. Germline trimming cut 6 bases from V and 1 base from J; bases unmatched to any gene: 10. Germline V gives CDR1 DFQATT, CDR2 SNEGSKA (reference sequence).

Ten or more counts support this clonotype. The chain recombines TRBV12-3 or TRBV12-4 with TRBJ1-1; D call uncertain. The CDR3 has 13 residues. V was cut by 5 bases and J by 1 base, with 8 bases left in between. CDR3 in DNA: TGTGCCAGCAGTACCCGACAGAACACTGAAGCTTTCTTT. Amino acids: CASSTRQNTEAFF.

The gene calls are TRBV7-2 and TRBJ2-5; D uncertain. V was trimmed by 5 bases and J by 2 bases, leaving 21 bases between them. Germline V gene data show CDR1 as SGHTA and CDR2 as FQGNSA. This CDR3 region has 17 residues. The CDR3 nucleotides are TGTGCCAGCAGCCCCCCTAGGAAGGGTCGCTATCAAGAGACCCAGTACTTC. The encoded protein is CASSPPRKGRYQETQYF.

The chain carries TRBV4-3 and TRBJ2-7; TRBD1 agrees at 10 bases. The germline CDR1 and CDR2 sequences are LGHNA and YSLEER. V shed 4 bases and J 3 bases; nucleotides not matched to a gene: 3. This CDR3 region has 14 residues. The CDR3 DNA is TGCGCCAGCAGCCTAAGGACAGGGGGCTACGAGCAGTACTTC. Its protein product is CASSLRTGGYEQYF.

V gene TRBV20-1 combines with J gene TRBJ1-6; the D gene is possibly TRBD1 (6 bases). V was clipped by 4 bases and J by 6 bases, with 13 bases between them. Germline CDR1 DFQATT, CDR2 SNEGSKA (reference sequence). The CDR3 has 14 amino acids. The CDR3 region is CSAMPGQTNSPLHF. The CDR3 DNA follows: TGCAGTGCTATGCCCGGACAGACTAATTCACCCCTCCACTTT.

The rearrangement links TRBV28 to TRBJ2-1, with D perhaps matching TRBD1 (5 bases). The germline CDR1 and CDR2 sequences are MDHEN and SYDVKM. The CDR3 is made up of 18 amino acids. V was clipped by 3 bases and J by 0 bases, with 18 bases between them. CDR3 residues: CASSFPPLTAGSYNEQFF. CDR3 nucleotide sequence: TGTGCCAGCAGTTTTCCACCTCTGACAGCCGGCTCCTACAATGAGCAGTTCTTC.